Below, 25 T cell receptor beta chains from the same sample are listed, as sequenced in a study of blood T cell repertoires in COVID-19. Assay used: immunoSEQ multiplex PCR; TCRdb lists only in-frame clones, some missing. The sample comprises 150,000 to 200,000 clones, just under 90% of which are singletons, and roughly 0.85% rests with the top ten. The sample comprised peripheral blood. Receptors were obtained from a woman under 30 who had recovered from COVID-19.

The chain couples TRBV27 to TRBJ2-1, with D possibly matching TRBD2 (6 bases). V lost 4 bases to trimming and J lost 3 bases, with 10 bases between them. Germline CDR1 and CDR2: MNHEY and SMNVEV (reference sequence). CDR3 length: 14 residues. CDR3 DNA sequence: TGTGCCAGCAGTTCAACTAGCCTCTACAATGAGCAGTTCTTC. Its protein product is CASSSTSLYNEQFF.

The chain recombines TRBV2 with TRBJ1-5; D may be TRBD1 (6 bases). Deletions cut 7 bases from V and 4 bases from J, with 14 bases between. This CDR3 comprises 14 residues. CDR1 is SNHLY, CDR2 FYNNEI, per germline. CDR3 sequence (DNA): TGTGCCAGCAAGGGGGGGGCTGGGAATCAGCCCCAGCATTTT. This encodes CASKGGAGNQPQHF. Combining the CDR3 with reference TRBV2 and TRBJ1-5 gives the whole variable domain EPEVTQTPSHQVTQMGQEVILRCVPISNHLYFYWYRQILGQKVEFLVSFYNNEISEKSEIFDDQFSVERPDGSNFTLKIRSTKLEDSAMYFCASKGGAGNQPQHFGDGTRLSIL.

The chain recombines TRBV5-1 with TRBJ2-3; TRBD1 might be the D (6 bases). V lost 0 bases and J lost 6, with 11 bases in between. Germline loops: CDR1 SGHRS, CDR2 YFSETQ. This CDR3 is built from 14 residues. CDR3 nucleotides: TGCGCCAGCAGCTTGGGCGGCGACAGGGATACGCAGTATTTT. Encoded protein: CASSLGGDRDTQYF.

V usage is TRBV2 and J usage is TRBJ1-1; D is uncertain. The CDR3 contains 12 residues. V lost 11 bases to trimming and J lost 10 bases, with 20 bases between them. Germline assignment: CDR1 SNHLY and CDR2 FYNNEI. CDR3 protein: CAPTRGGEGAFF. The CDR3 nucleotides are TGTGCCCCCACGCGGGGAGGTGAGGGAGCTTTCTTT.

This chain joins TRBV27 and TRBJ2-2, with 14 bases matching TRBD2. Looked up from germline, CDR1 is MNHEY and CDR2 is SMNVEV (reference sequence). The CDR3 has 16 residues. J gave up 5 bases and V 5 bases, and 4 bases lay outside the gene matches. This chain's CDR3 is CASSHGTSGRTGELFF. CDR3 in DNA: TGTGCCAGCAGTCACGGGACTAGCGGGAGAACCGGGGAGCTGTTTTTT.

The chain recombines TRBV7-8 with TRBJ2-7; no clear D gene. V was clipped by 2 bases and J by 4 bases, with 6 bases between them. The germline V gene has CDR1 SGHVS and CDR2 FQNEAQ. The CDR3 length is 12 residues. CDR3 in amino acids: CASSLKRYEQYV. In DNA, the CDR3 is TGTGCCAGCAGCTTAAAACGGTACGAGCAGTACGTC.

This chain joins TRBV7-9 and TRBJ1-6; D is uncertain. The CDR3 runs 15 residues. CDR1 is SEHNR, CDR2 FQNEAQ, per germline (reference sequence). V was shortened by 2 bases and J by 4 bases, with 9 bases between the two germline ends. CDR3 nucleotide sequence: TGTGCCAGCAGCTTATACCAGGCATATAATTCACCCCTCCACTTT. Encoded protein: CASSLYQAYNSPLHF.

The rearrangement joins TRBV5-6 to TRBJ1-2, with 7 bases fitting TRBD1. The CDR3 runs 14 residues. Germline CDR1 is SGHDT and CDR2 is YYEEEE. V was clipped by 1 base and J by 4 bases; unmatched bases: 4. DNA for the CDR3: TGTGCCAGCAGCTTGACAGGGGTTGTCTATGGCTACACCTTC. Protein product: CASSLTGVVYGYTF.

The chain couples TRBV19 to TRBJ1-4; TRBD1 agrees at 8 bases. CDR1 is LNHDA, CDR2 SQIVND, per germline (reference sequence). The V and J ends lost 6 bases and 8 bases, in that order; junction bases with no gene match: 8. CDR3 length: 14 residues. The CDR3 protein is CASSPGTGGEKLFF. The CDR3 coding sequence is TGTGCCAGTAGCCCCGGGACAGGCGGGGAAAAACTGTTTTTT. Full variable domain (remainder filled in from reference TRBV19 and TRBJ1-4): DGGITQSPKYLFRKEGQNVTLSCEQNLNHDAMYWYRQDPGQGLRLIYYSQIVNDFQKGDIAEGYSVSREKKESFPLTVTSAQKNPTAFYLCASSPGTGGEKLFFGSGTQLSVL.

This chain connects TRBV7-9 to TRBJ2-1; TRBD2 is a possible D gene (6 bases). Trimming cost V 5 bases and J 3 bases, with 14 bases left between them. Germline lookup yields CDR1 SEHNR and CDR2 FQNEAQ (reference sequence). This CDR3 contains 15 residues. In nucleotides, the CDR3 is TGTGCCAGCAGCCATGATAGCGGTTTCTACAATGAGCAGTTCTTC. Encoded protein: CASSHDSGFYNEQFF. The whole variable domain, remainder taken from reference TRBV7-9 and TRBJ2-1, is DTGVSQNPRHKITKRGQNVTFRCDPISEHNRLYWYRQTLGQGPEFLTYFQNEAQLEKSRLLSDRFSAERPKGSFSTLEIQRTEQGDSAMYLCASSHDSGFYNEQFFGPGTRLTVL.

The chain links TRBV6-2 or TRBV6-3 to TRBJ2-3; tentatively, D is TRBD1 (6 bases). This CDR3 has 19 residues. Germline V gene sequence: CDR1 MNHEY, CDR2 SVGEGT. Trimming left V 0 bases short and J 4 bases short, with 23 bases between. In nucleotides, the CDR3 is TGTGCCAGCAGTTACTCGAGGTTTTGGAGCAGGGGTGGGTCAGATACGCAGTATTTT. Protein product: CASSYSRFWSRGGSDTQYF.

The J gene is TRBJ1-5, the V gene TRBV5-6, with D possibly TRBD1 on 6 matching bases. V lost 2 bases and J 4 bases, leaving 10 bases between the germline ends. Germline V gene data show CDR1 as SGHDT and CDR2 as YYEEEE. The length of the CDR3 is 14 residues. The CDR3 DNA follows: TGTGCCAGCAGCTTCGGACAGATTAATCAGCCCCAGCATTTT. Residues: CASSFGQINQPQHF.

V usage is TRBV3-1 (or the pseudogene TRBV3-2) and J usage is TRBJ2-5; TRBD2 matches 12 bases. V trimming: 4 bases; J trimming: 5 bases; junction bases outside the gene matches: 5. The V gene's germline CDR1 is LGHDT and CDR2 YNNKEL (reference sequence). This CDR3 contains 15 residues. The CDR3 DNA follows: TGTGCCAGCAGCCCGGGGCTAGCGGGAGGGGAGACCCAGTACTTC. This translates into CASSPGLAGGETQYF.

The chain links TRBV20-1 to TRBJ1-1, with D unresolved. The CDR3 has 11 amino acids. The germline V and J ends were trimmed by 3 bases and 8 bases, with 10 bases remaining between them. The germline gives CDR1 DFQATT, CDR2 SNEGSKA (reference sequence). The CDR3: CSASLVQEAFF. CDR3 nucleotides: TGCAGTGCTAGTTTAGTCCAAGAAGCTTTCTTT.

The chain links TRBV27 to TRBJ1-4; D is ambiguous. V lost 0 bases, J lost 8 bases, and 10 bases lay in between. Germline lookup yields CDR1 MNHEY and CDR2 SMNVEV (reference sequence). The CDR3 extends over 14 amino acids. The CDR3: CASSLSGRWEKLFF. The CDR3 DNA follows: TGTGCCAGCAGTTTATCAGGGAGGTGGGAAAAACTGTTTTTT.

CDR3 protein: CSARKLAEQFF. CDR3 in DNA: TGCAGTGCTAGAAAGCTAGCGGAGCAGTTCTTC. The chain is built from TRBV20-1 and TRBJ2-1, with D perhaps matching TRBD2 (6 bases). Per germline, CDR1 DFQATT and CDR2 SNEGSKA (reference sequence). Trimming left V 2 bases short and J 10 bases short, with 9 bases between. The CDR3 consists of 11 residues.

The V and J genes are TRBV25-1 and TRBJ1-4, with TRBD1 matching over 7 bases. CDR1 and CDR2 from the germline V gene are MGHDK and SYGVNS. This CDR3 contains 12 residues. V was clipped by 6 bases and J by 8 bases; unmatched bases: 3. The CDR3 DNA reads TGTGCCAGCAGACAGGGGTGGGAAAAACTGTTTTTT. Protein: CASRQGWEKLFF.

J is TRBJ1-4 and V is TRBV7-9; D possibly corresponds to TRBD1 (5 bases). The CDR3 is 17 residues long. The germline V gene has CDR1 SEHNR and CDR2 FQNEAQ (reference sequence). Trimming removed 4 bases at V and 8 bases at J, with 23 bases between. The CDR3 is CASSSPFNSRVREKLFF. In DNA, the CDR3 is TGTGCCAGCAGCTCCCCCTTCAATTCCAGGGTGAGAGAAAAACTGTTTTTT.

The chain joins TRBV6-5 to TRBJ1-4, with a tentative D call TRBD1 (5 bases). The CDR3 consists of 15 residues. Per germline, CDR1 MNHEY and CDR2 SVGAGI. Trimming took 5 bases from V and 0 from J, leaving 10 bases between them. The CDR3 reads CASSRDSATNEKLFF. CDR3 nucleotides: TGTGCCAGCAGTCGAGACAGCGCAACTAATGAAAAACTGTTTTTT.

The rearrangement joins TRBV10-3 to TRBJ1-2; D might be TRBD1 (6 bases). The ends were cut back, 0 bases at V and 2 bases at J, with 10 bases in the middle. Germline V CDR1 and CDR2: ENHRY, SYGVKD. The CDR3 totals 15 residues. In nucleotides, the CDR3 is TGTGCCATCAGTGAGTCGTACAGGGACAACTATGGCTACACCTTC. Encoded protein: CAISESYRDNYGYTF.

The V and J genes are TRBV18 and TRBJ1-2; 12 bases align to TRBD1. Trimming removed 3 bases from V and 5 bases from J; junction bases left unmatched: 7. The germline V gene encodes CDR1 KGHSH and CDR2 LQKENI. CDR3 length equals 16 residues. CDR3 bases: TGTGCCAGCTCACCGGCCGGGACAGGGGGCGAGTATGGCTACACCTTC. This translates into CASSPAGTGGEYGYTF.

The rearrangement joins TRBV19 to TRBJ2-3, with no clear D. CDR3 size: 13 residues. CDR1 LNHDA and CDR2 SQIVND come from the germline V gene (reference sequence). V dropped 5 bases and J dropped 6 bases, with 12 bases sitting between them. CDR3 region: CASSSTPRDTQYF. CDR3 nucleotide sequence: TGTGCCAGTAGTTCAACCCCTAGGGATACGCAGTATTTT.

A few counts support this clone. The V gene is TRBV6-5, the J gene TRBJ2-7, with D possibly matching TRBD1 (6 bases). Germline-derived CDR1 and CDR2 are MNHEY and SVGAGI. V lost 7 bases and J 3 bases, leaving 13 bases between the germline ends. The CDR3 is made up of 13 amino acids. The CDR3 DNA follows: TGTGCCAGCAATGGTTTCAGGGGCTACGAGCAGTACGTC. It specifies CASNGFRGYEQYV.

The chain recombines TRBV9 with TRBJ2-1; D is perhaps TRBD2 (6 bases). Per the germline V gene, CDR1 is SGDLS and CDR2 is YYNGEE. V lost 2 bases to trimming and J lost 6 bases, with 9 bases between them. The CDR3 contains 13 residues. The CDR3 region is CASSVQGGNEQFF. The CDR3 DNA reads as TGTGCCAGCAGCGTCCAGGGAGGCAATGAGCAGTTCTTC.

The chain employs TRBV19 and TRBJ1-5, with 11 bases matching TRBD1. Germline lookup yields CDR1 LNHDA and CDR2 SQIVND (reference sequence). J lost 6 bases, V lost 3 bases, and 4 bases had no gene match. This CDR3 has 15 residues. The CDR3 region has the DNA TGTGCCAGTAGTATGGGACAGGGGGTAAGTCAGCCCCAGCATTTT. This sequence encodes CASSMGQGVSQPQHF.